The clone carrying this T cell receptor (beta chain) was detected only a few times. The target antigen is unknown. TCRdb reprocessed the RT-PCR reads via MiXCR and lists one record per CDR3 protein. The sample yields 400,000 to 550,000 distinct CDR3 sequences, about 25% seen once. V shed 3 bases and J shed 8 bases, with 17 bases lying between them. The CDR3 is 14 amino acids. Per germline, CDR1 SGHRS and CDR2 YFSETQ. The sample originates from a study of response to subunit inactivated influenza vaccine. Study outcomes and limitations: The authors proposed limited new T cell recruitment per seasonal influenza vaccination.

V and J are TRBV5-1 and TRBJ1-2; D call uncertain. This TCR was sampled from a man between 45 and 60 years old who received an inactivated influenza vaccine. Specimen: CD4+ T cells sorted from PBMCs, collected around 5 days after vaccination. CDR3 DNA sequence: TGCGCCAGCAGCTCGCCGACTGCCGGCGGAGGCTACACCTTC. Its translation: CASSSPTAGGGYTF.